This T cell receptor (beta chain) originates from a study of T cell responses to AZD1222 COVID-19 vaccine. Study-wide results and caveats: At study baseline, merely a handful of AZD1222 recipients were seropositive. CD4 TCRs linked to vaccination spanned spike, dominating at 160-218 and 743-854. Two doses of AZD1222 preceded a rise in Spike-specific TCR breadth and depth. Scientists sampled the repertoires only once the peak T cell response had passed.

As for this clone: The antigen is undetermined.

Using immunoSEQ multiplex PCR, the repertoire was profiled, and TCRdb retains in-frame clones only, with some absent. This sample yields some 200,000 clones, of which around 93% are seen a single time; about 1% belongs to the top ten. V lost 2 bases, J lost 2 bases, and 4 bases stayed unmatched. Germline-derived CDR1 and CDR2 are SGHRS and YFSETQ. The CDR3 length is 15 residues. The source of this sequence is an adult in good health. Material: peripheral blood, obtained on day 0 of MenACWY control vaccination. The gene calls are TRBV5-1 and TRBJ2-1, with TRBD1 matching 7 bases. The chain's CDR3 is CASSFYQGAYNEQFF. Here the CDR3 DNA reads TGCGCCAGCAGCTTCTACCAGGGGGCCTACAATGAGCAGTTCTTC.